This T cell receptor beta chain was captured by sequencing in a study of blood T cell repertoires in COVID-19. Study details: COVID-19 samples from acute and convalescent phases originated in the United States, Italy and Spain. PBMCs, B-cell-depleted T cells, or T cells provided the cDNA or gDNA that made up the material.

Seattle patient enrollment occurred during active infection, with longitudinal follow-up thereafter. Study processing details: Amplification with reference gene primers provided the estimates of nucleated cell counts. The data were produced by immunoSEQ multiplex PCR, yet TCRdb's version contains in-frame clones alone and is incomplete. The V and J calls and clone size were taken over from that table, and D and trimming were inferred from the DNA. The table shows around 150,000 clones, with 82% occurring only once. Germline V CDR1 and CDR2: MNHEY, SVGAGI. Deletions cut 10 bases from V and 6 bases from J, with 16 bases between. The CDR3 consists of 13 residues.

The sample was peripheral blood. The TCR was taken from a woman aged 40 to 49 with COVID-19, enrolled during active disease. This sequence joins TRBV6-5 and TRBJ1-5; D possibly corresponds to TRBD1 (6 bases). In nucleotides, the CDR3 is TGTGCCACCGCCTGGGGGGGCGGTCAGCCCCAGCATTTT. It encodes CATAWGGGQPQHF.